This T cell receptor (beta chain) is drawn from a study of cytomegalovirus exposure and HLA in healthy donors. The study's findings and limits: Cytomegalovirus association was listed for about 150 TCR beta chains. CMV serostatus alone was available as immune exposure information.

With V trimmed by 6 bases and J by 2 bases, 6 bases remained unmatched. Germline lookup yields CDR1 MDHEN and CDR2 SYDVKM. This CDR3 is 15 amino acids long. PCR used 60 Vbeta primers and 13 Jbeta primers. The table came from immunoSEQ multiplex PCR; TCRdb's copy has only in-frame clones and leaves some out. The table includes 90,000 to 140,000 clones, nearly 80% detected once. This clone was counted only a few times. Its antigen is unknown. V usage is TRBV28 and J usage is TRBJ2-3; 9 bases agree with TRBD2. The receptor comes from a man younger than 40 in good health and CMV-seronegative. Specimen: PBMCs. This chain's CDR3 is CASSPPSGVTDTQYF. The CDR3 nucleotides read TGTGCCAGCAGCCCTCCTAGCGGGGTCACAGATACGCAGTATTTT.